The 3 T cell receptor beta chains presented below share a single source sample, sequenced in a study of cytomegalovirus exposure and HLA in healthy donors. Some clones are missing from TCRdb's copy, which holds only in-frame ones; the method was immunoSEQ multiplex PCR. The data show approximately 130,000 clones, 70% to 90% seen once. Sample: PBMCs. Every receptor here comes from a woman under 40 in good health and CMV-seronegative.

About this clone itself: At one end, the junction sequence differs from germline, possibly due to a read error. The chain couples TRBV19 to TRBJ2-7; TRBD1 might be the D (5 bases). This CDR3 is built from 11 residues. The germline CDR1 and CDR2 sequences are LNHDA and SQIVND (reference sequence). CDR3 DNA sequence: TGCGACAGTTTCAGGAAAAACAGGCAGTACTTC. This codes for CDSFRKNRQYF.

The chain has TRBV7-2 and TRBJ2-7, with TRBD1 identical over 11 bases. With 5 bases clipped from V and 2 bases from J, the junction kept 2 bases outside the gene matches. The length of the CDR3 is 14 residues. Germline-derived CDR1 and CDR2 are SGHTA and FQGNSA. For the CDR3, the DNA is TGTGCCAGCAGCCCGGGACAGGGGGCCTACGAGCAGTACTTC. It specifies CASSPGQGAYEQYF.

The chain combines TRBV7-9 with TRBJ1-4; a possible D gene is TRBD1 (5 bases). CDR1 is SEHNR, CDR2 FQNEAQ, per germline (reference sequence). The CDR3 consists of 14 residues. Trimming took off 4 bases at V and 3 bases at J, with 9 bases between the two ends. The CDR3 loop reads CASSSTTANEKLFF. In nucleotides, the CDR3 is TGTGCCAGCAGCTCGACGACAGCTAATGAAAAACTGTTTTTT.